The clone carrying this T cell receptor beta chain has a handful of counts. Its matching antigen is unknown. Researchers used the Oncomine TCR Beta short-read assay to sequence DNA from cultured CD4+ T cells. TCRdb reprocessed the PCR reads with MiXCR, giving one entry per CDR3 protein. The table records 20,000 to 25,000 distinct CDR3 sequences, around 63% of them present only once. This record comes from a study of vaccination and CD4 T cells after COVID-19. Study-level information: Convalescent cases consisted of six males and four females, of whom two were Hispanic. Stimulation of the cells used overlapping spike peptide pools from SARS-CoV-2 and from the common cold coronaviruses HCoV-NL63, HCoV-OC43 and HCoV-229E. General study findings and limits: Convalescent patients showed a median 86.3% of reactive clones that were seen only post-vaccination.

Treatment denoted: approximately 9-day PBMC culture with coronavirus spike peptide pools or control peptides (ViraFEST assay). Via ViraFEST, peptide pools expanded antigen-specific T cells before TCR sequencing. The sample comprised CD4+ T cells from blood, cultured in vitro. The receptor was derived from a human donor who had recovered from COVID-19.

CDR3 loop: CASSPLRGSYEQYF. The CDR3 nucleotides read TGTGCCAGCAGCCCCCTTCGAGGGTCCTACGAGCAGTACTTC. The rearrangement uses TRBV5-4 and TRBJ2-7; possibly TRBD2 for D (5 bases). Trimming cost V 4 bases and J 1 base, with 12 bases left between them. Per germline, CDR1 SGHNT and CDR2 YYREEE (reference sequence). There are 14 residues in the CDR3.